This T cell receptor beta chain was obtained from a study of shared clonotypes between healthy human individuals. Study-wide results and limits: An anticipated effect of sequencing depth on clonotype sharing among donors was recognized.

This clone has a handful of counts. Its antigen remains unknown. Nashville, Tennessee was home to all donors, each a Caucasian adult. The authors distributed each subset's genomic DNA evenly over several immunoSEQ plates. Clones were sequenced by immunoSEQ multiplex PCR, and TCRdb holds only the in-frame ones, with some missing. This sample has 400,000 to 600,000 clones; about 76% occur once, and the top ten carry roughly 13%. Germline lookup yields CDR1 KGHSH and CDR2 LQKENI. The CDR3 sequence is 16 residues long. Trimming removed 2 bases from V and 6 bases from J, with 16 bases in between. The rearrangement links TRBV18 to TRBJ1-4, with D uncertain. This clonotype originated in a woman in her thirties or forties in good health. Some clones in this sample may be carry-over from other donors' samples. Source material: PBMCs. The CDR3 coding sequence is TGTGCCAGCTCACCAGTCAAAGATAGGGTTTATGAAAAACTGTTTTTT. As protein: CASSPVKDRVYEKLFF.